The clone carrying this T cell receptor beta chain was found once. As yet, its antigen is unknown. The sample is drawn from a study of T cell responses to AZD1222 COVID-19 vaccine. The length of the CDR3 is 14 residues. CDR1 and CDR2 from the germline V gene are SSHAT and FNYEAQ (reference sequence). Study-wide findings and caveats: The sample set comprised mostly white British donors with more females, and clonal diversity was possibly underestimated.

Generated by immunoSEQ multiplex PCR, the TCRdb table keeps only in-frame clones and is missing some. Of around 76,000 clones in the sample, roughly 84% are singletons; the top ten hold about a tenth. This material consisted of peripheral blood, taken on day 0 of AZD1222 vaccination. The genes are TRBV7-7 and TRBJ2-5; D is perhaps TRBD1 (6 bases). This clonotype was sampled from an adult in good health. In DNA, the CDR3 is TGTGCTAGTGCACAGGGCGGTAACCAAGAGACCCAGTACTTC. This gives the protein CASAQGGNQETQYF. Complete variable domain (other parts from reference TRBV7-7 and TRBJ2-5): GAGVSQSPRYKVTKRGQDVTLRCDPISSHATLYWYQQALGQGPEFLTYFNYEAQPDKSGLPSDRFSAERPEGSISTLTIQRTEQRDSAMYRCASAQGGNQETQYFGPGTRLLVL.